This T cell receptor (beta chain) was obtained from a study of T-cell memory formation after mild COVID-19. General study findings and limits: Later expanders leaned CD4+, whereas clones that contracted between day 15 and 85 were balanced CD4/CD8.

TCRdb re-derived calls from the 5' RACE reads in MiXCR, one entry per CDR3 protein. There are approximately 390,000 distinct CDR3 sequences in the sample; around a sixth occur only once, and about a fifth lies in the top ten. The CDR3 runs to 15 residues. Germline lookup yields CDR1 KGHDR and CDR2 SFDVKD. V dropped 4 bases and J dropped 10 bases, with 21 bases sitting between them. A remark on this clonotype: The antigen remains undetermined.

The chain uses TRBV24-1 and TRBJ2-5; a weak D match, TRBD2 (6 bases). Material: PBMCs or a T cell subset sorted from them (not recorded which). The origin of this receptor is a man between 18 and 29 years old who had mild COVID-19 (a few samples of this study predate the infection). Cell type and time point are not known. The CDR3 nucleotides are TGTGCCACCAGTGAGGAGGGACCAGGAGAAGGCGGCCAGTACTTC. Protein product: CATSEEGPGEGGQYF.